One sample yielded the 29 T cell receptor beta chains listed below, sequenced in a study of blood T cell repertoires in COVID-19. The assay was immunoSEQ multiplex PCR, and TCRdb's table has in-frame clones only and misses some. This sample yields about 130,000 clones, of which about 92% are seen a single time; roughly 5% belongs to the top ten. The source material was peripheral blood. The receptors come from a man between 60 and 70 years old with COVID-19, enrolled during active disease.

With respect to this clone: Other DNA sequences of this sample code for an identical CDR3. V usage is TRBV2 and J usage is TRBJ2-2; a weak D match, TRBD2 (5 bases). Germline V lookup: CDR1 SNHLY, CDR2 FYNNEI. Trimming cost V 7 bases and J 3 bases, with 12 bases left between them. The CDR3 loop spans 14 amino acids. This CDR3 is CASTGTTDTGELFF. The CDR3 DNA reads TGTGCCAGCACGGGAACAACGGACACCGGGGAGCTGTTTTTT. The full variable domain, in which reference TRBV2 and TRBJ2-2 provide the parts outside the CDR3, is EPEVTQTPSHQVTQMGQEVILRCVPISNHLYFYWYRQILGQKVEFLVSFYNNEISEKSEIFDDQFSVERPDGSNFTLKIRSTKLEDSAMYFCASTGTTDTGELFFGEGSRLTVL.

This sequence joins TRBV2 and TRBJ1-2; 8 bases match TRBD1. V lost 7 bases, J lost 12 bases, and 13 bases stayed unmatched. Germline loops: CDR1 SNHLY, CDR2 FYNNEI. This CDR3 has 13 amino acids. For the CDR3, the DNA is TGTGCCAGCACCCGCGGGACAGGCGACGGAGACACCTTC. It specifies CASTRGTGDGDTF.

V usage is TRBV5-1 and J usage is TRBJ2-1; 9 bases line up with TRBD2. The germline gives CDR1 SGHRS, CDR2 YFSETQ. J lost 7 bases, V lost 0 bases, and 5 bases had no gene match. This CDR3 region has 15 residues. Written as DNA, the CDR3 is TGCGCCAGCAGCTTGGGTAGCGGGAGTGTTAATGAGCAGTTCTTC. Encoded protein: CASSLGSGSVNEQFF.

The V call is TRBV18, the J call TRBJ1-1, with D hard to call. Trimming stripped 3 bases from V and 4 bases from J, with 9 bases between. Germline CDR1 and CDR2: KGHSH and LQKENI. The CDR3 runs 13 residues. Here the CDR3 DNA reads TGTGCCAGCTCACCCCTCTCGGGCACTGAAGCTTTCTTT. Encoded protein: CASSPLSGTEAFF.

The rearrangement links TRBV10-2 to TRBJ2-5; 7 nucleotides match TRBD1. V gave up 7 bases and J gave up 2 bases; unmatched junction bases: 4. Germline lookup yields CDR1 WSHSY and CDR2 SAAADI. CDR3 size: 13 residues. Here the CDR3 reads CASKGQPQETQYF. CDR3 nucleotide sequence: TGCGCCAGCAAGGGACAGCCTCAAGAGACCCAGTACTTC.

The rearrangement uses TRBV6-5 and TRBJ1-1; D is undetermined. The CDR3 loop spans 15 amino acids. V was clipped by 6 bases and J by 0 bases, with 14 bases between them. Looked up from germline, CDR1 is MNHEY and CDR2 is SVGAGI. The CDR3: CASRPPEAMNTEAFF. The CDR3 nucleotides read TGTGCCAGCAGGCCCCCAGAAGCGATGAACACTGAAGCTTTCTTT.

J is TRBJ1-2 and V is TRBV6-5; D gene unclear. V dropped 7 bases and J dropped 8 bases, with 11 bases sitting between them. Germline V gene data show CDR1 as MNHEY and CDR2 as SVGAGI. The CDR3 has 11 residues. The CDR3 sequence: CASTKGRGYTF. The CDR3 region has the DNA TGTGCCAGCACCAAAGGGAGAGGCTACACCTTC.

The chain links TRBV5-4 to TRBJ2-1; 9 nucleotides match TRBD2. Losses at the gene ends were 7 bases for V and 5 bases for J; bases not matched to a gene: 10. Looked up from germline, CDR1 is SGHNT and CDR2 is YYREEE (reference sequence). The CDR3 sequence is 15 residues long. This CDR3 is CASLLSGGKNNEQFF. The CDR3 DNA sequence: TGTGCCAGCCTCTTGAGCGGGGGGAAAAACAATGAGCAGTTCTTC.

The chain recombines TRBV6-6 with TRBJ1-2; no clear D gene. V lost 5 bases, J lost 5 bases, and 12 bases lay in between. There are 13 residues in the CDR3. CDR1 is MNHNY and CDR2 is SVGAGI in the germline V gene (reference sequence). The CDR3 DNA sequence: TGTGCCAGCAGTCCCGGCAGACAATATGGCTACACCTTC. The encoded protein is CASSPGRQYGYTF.

The V call is TRBV10-3, the J call TRBJ2-1; D remains unclear. CDR1 is ENHRY, CDR2 SYGVKD, per germline. Trimming stripped 6 bases from V and 5 bases from J, with 11 bases between. The CDR3 is 13 residues long. CDR3 region: CAIRAVTDNEQFF. Here the CDR3 DNA reads TGTGCCATCAGAGCTGTCACAGACAATGAGCAGTTCTTC.

The chain recombines TRBV27 with TRBJ2-2, with 9 bases identical to TRBD2. V dropped 4 bases and J dropped 6; count of bases not matched to a gene: 6. The CDR3 consists of 15 residues. Per germline, CDR1 MNHEY and CDR2 SMNVEV (reference sequence). CDR3 in DNA: TGTGCCAGCAGTTCGATAGCGGGAGATCCCGGGGAGCTGTTTTTT. Its protein is CASSSIAGDPGELFF.

CDR3 sequence: CASSSRSPGEYEQYF. As DNA, the CDR3 is TGTGCCAGCAGCTCTCGGAGCCCTGGAGAATACGAGCAGTACTTC. The chain is built from TRBV7-6 and TRBJ2-7; D remains unclear. V dropped 4 bases and J dropped 4 bases, with 17 bases sitting between them. This CDR3 has 15 amino acids. From germline, CDR1 is SGHVS and CDR2 FNYEAQ. Together with reference TRBV7-6 and TRBJ2-7, the CDR3 gives the full variable domain: GAGVSQSPRYKVTKRGQDVALRCDPISGHVSLYWYRQALGQGPEFLTYFNYEAQQDKSGLPNDRFSAERPEGSISTLTIQRTEQRDSAMYRCASSSRSPGEYEQYFGPGTRLTVT.

This chain joins TRBV18 and TRBJ2-5; 15 bases agree with TRBD2. Germline V gene lookup returns CDR1 KGHSH and CDR2 LQKENI. Trimming removed 4 bases from V and 4 bases from J; junction bases left unmatched: 10. The length of the CDR3 is 18 residues. The CDR3 reads CASSLLPGLAGGGETQYF. The CDR3, as DNA: TGTGCCAGCTCACTCCTGCCGGGACTAGCGGGAGGCGGAGAGACCCAGTACTTC.

CDR3 coding DNA: TGTGCCAGCAGCCTCGGACAGGGGGAAACTGAAGCTTTCTTT. Its protein is CASSLGQGETEAFF. The chain recombines TRBV3-1 (or the pseudogene TRBV3-2) with TRBJ1-1; the match to TRBD1 covers 10 bases. Per germline, CDR1 LGHDT and CDR2 YNNKEL (reference sequence). V shed 4 bases, J shed 5 bases, and the junction held 4 bases outside the gene matches. The CDR3 contains 14 residues.

The table lists this clone with a count of one. The gene calls are TRBV29-1 and TRBJ2-1; D perhaps matches TRBD2 (5 bases). The CDR3 has 18 residues. Per the germline V gene, CDR1 is SQVTM and CDR2 is ANQGSEA. The V end lost 3 bases, the J end lost 4 bases, and 25 bases lay between the germline ends. CDR3 loop: CSVEDLHTPALLYNEQFF. The CDR3 bases are TGCAGCGTTGAGGACTTACATACCCCCGCCTTACTGTACAATGAGCAGTTCTTC.

The chain joins TRBV2 to TRBJ2-7; 9 bases are a match to TRBD1. The germline V gene encodes CDR1 SNHLY and CDR2 FYNNEI. This CDR3 has 15 amino acids. The V gene end was trimmed by 1 base and the J gene end by 2 bases; junction bases not matched to a gene: 3. CDR3 sequence reads: CASSEERTGAYEQYF. CDR3 in DNA: TGTGCCAGCAGTGAAGAACGGACAGGGGCCTACGAGCAGTACTTC.

The rearrangement uses TRBV3-1 (or the pseudogene TRBV3-2) and TRBJ1-3; D is uncertain. With 1 base removed from V and 0 bases from J, the gap between germline ends came to 10 bases. Germline lookup yields CDR1 LGHDT and CDR2 YNNKEL (reference sequence). The CDR3 contains 16 residues. The DNA for the CDR3 is TGTGCCAGCAGCCAAGTCGGAACAGTCTCTGGAAACACCATATATTTT. Protein product: CASSQVGTVSGNTIYF.

The DNA for the CDR3 is TGTGCCAGTAGTAATACAGGGAAGGACCAGCCCCAGCATTTT. Translated: CASSNTGKDQPQHF. The J gene is TRBJ1-5, the V gene TRBV19, with D possibly TRBD1 on 6 matching bases. The germline gives CDR1 LNHDA, CDR2 SQIVND (reference sequence). V lost 4 bases, J lost 7 bases, and 14 bases lay in between. The CDR3 is made up of 14 amino acids.

The chain combines TRBV7-9 with TRBJ1-1; TRBD1 matches 12 bases. The J segment lost 6 bases and the V segment lost 6 bases, leaving 14 bases of the junction unmatched. Germline V gene lookup returns CDR1 SEHNR and CDR2 FQNEAQ (reference sequence). CDR3 length: 17 residues. CDR3 DNA: TGTGCCAGCAGTTCCGGGACAGGGGGCTTTTTTGTGGCTGAAGCTTTCTTT. The encoded protein is CASSSGTGGFFVAEAFF.

The chain recombines TRBV6-5 with TRBJ1-5; 7 positions match TRBD1. The CDR3 is 15 residues long. V shed 6 bases and J 0 bases; nucleotides not matched to a gene: 5. Germline CDR1 reads MNHEY; CDR2 reads SVGAGI. CDR3 nucleotide sequence: TGTGCCAGCAGCGAGACAGGGCTTAGCAATCAGCCCCAGCATTTT. Translated: CASSETGLSNQPQHF.

This chain links TRBV5-1 with TRBJ1-3; D not certain. CDR3 length: 16 amino acids. Trimming cost V 5 bases and J 0 bases, with 15 bases left between them. Germline V gene lookup returns CDR1 SGHRS and CDR2 YFSETQ. In DNA form, the CDR3 reads TGCGCCAGCAGGCCCAGCGGGAGCCTCTCTGGAAACACCATATATTTT. Translation: CASRPSGSLSGNTIYF.

This clone came up once. This chain connects TRBV12-3 or TRBV12-4 to TRBJ2-1, with D possibly matching TRBD2 (6 bases). Trimming removed 4 bases at V and 9 bases at J, with 13 bases between. The CDR3 is 13 amino acids. CDR3 loop: CASSSTSSGEQFF. For the CDR3, the DNA is TGTGCCAGCAGTTCGACTAGTTCCGGTGAGCAGTTCTTC.

The chain has TRBV7-3 and TRBJ2-1; TRBD2 aligns across 7 bases. The CDR3 sequence is 16 residues long. CDR1 is SGHTA, CDR2 FQGTGA, per germline. Losses at the gene ends were 5 bases for V and 5 bases for J; bases not matched to a gene: 12. The CDR3 is CASSLSLPSGNNEQFF. For the CDR3, the DNA is TGTGCCAGCAGCCTGAGCTTGCCTAGCGGTAACAATGAGCAGTTCTTC.

V usage is TRBV7-2 and J usage is TRBJ1-1; possible D gene TRBD1, 6 bases. V was cut by 5 bases and J by 1 base, with 17 bases left in between. The CDR3 contains 16 residues. CDR1 is SGHTA, CDR2 FQGNSA, per germline. The CDR3: CASSIQTGQPNTEAFF. The CDR3 DNA reads TGTGCCAGCAGCATCCAAACTGGACAGCCGAACACTGAAGCTTTCTTT.

The chain employs TRBV4-2 and TRBJ1-5, with D perhaps matching TRBD1 (5 bases). V dropped 0 bases and J dropped 6 bases, with 9 bases sitting between them. The CDR3 sequence is 14 residues long. From germline, CDR1 is LGHNA and CDR2 YNFKEQ. CDR3 region: CASSQEGVAQPQHF. The CDR3 region has the DNA TGTGCCAGCAGCCAAGAAGGGGTCGCTCAGCCCCAGCATTTT.

The V and J genes are TRBV5-1 and TRBJ1-4; D is perhaps TRBD1 (6 bases). V was cut by 4 bases and J by 0 bases, with 10 bases left in between. The CDR3 runs 15 residues. Looked up from germline, CDR1 is SGHRS and CDR2 is YFSETQ. The CDR3 sequence is CASSPRTATNEKLFF. The CDR3 DNA follows: TGCGCCAGCAGCCCTCGGACAGCAACTAATGAAAAACTGTTTTTT.

The chain uses TRBV5-1 and TRBJ1-4, with D uncertain. Trimming shortened V by 0 bases and J by 0 bases, and 9 bases separated the two germline ends. This CDR3 is built from 16 residues. CDR1 is SGHRS, CDR2 YFSETQ, per germline. DNA for the CDR3: TGCGCCAGCAGCTTGGCAGCACTACCAACTAATGAAAAACTGTTTTTT. It codes for CASSLAALPTNEKLFF. Full variable domain (rest looked up from reference TRBV5-1 and TRBJ1-4): KAGVTQTPRYLIKTRGQQVTLSCSPISGHRSVSWYQQTPGQGLQFLFEYFSETQRNKGNFPGRFSGRQFSNSRSEMNVSTLELGDSALYLCASSLAALPTNEKLFFGSGTQLSVL.

V and J are TRBV6-5 and TRBJ2-1; 7 bases line up with TRBD1. This CDR3 is 13 amino acids long. Germline V gives CDR1 MNHEY, CDR2 SVGAGI. Losses at the gene ends were 4 bases for V and 7 bases for J; bases not matched to a gene: 4. The CDR3 spells CASSFPGGNEQFF. The CDR3 DNA sequence: TGTGCCAGCAGTTTCCCAGGGGGAAATGAGCAGTTCTTC.

This clone was recorded once. The rearrangement joins TRBV5-1 to TRBJ2-5; 7 bases map to TRBD1. Losses at the gene ends were 3 bases for V and 1 base for J; bases not matched to a gene: 18. The CDR3 spans 19 residues. The germline CDR1 and CDR2 sequences are SGHRS and YFSETQ. The CDR3 sequence is CASSYPRQGSLGGQETQYF. The CDR3 coding sequence is TGCGCCAGCAGCTACCCCAGACAGGGCAGCTTAGGGGGCCAAGAGACCCAGTACTTC.